The clone carrying this T cell receptor beta chain came up once. Its antigen is currently unknown. The sample comes from a study of T-cell memory formation after mild COVID-19. The study's findings and limits: In pre-infection memory, a portion of responding clones appeared, which suggested that cross-reactive memory joined.

Using its own MiXCR run on the 5' RACE reads, TCRdb lists one record per CDR3 protein. The sample includes just under 150,000 distinct CDR3 sequences, 5.5% to 7% of them seen just once. With 5 bases removed from V and 5 bases from J, the gap between germline ends came to 9 bases. The CDR3 loop spans 12 amino acids. The germline CDR1 and CDR2 sequences are MNHEY and SVGEGT. The TCR comes from an adult woman who had mild COVID-19 (a few samples of this study predate the infection). Cell type and time point are not known. V gene TRBV6-2 or TRBV6-3 combines with J gene TRBJ2-5; D gene ambiguous. Specimen: PBMCs or a T cell subset sorted from them (not recorded which). The CDR3 nucleotides read TGTGCCAGCAGTAAATTGCAGGAGACCCAGTACTTC. This codes for CASSKLQETQYF.